This passage covers 15 T cell receptor beta chains from one sample sequenced in a study of T-cell memory formation after mild COVID-19 (dated by TCRdb to about 2021). The library was produced with 5' RACE. Sequencer: Illumina NovaSeq 6000. In-frame beta chains were kept once TCRdb had trimmed the public reads at Q25 with fastp and called clones with MiXCR. For every CDR3 protein sequence, its rows merge into one entry that carries the most common genes and DNA. In this sample the table shows about 130,000 distinct CDR3 sequences, around 25% of which occur a single time. The ten largest account for around 22% of the sample. Sequencing input: PBMCs or a T cell subset sorted from them (not recorded which). The receptors were sampled from an adult woman who had mild COVID-19 (a few samples of this study predate the infection). The sample titles of this study are shuffled in the database, so cell type and time point are left out; the donor was told from shared clones.

The CDR3 sequence: CASRGGSYEQYF. Written as DNA, the CDR3 is TGTGCCAGTAGAGGAGGTTCCTACGAGCAGTACTTC. This sequence joins TRBV19 and TRBJ2-7, with a tentative D call TRBD2 (5 bases). The CDR3 length is 12 residues. V lost 6 bases and J lost 1, with 7 bases in between. CDR1 is LNHDA and CDR2 is SQIVND in the germline V gene (reference sequence).

This clonotype has a handful of counts. This sequence joins TRBV7-9 and TRBJ1-1; 7 bases are shared with TRBD1. The CDR3 extends over 11 amino acids. CDR1 and CDR2 from the germline V gene are SEHNR and FQNEAQ (reference sequence). Trimming cost V 8 bases and J 3 bases; bases outside gene matches: 0. This CDR3 reads CASQGDTEAFF. CDR3 sequence (DNA): TGTGCCAGCCAGGGGGACACTGAAGCTTTCTTT.

The chain's CDR3 is CASSSREGDYEQYF. CDR3 DNA: TGTGCCAGCAGCTCCCGGGAGGGGGACTACGAGCAGTACTTC. This rearrangement joins TRBV7-9 to TRBJ2-7; TRBD2 matches 8 bases. J gave up 3 bases and V 4 bases, and 5 bases lay outside the gene matches. The CDR3 is 14 amino acids. Germline V CDR1 and CDR2: SEHNR, FQNEAQ (reference sequence).

This clonotype was seen a handful of times. The gene calls are TRBV24-1 and TRBJ2-1; D uncertain. This CDR3 has 12 amino acids. The germline gives CDR1 KGHDR, CDR2 SFDVKD. Trimming cost V 9 bases and J 2 bases, with 7 bases left between them. DNA for the CDR3: TGTGCCACCGGATCGGCCTACAATGAGCAGTTCTTC. It translates to CATGSAYNEQFF.

The V call is TRBV11-2, the J call TRBJ2-1; D is unresolved. V lost 4 bases, J lost 2 bases, and 12 bases lay in between. The CDR3 totals 15 residues. Germline V gene data show CDR1 as SGHAT and CDR2 as FQNNGV. The CDR3: CASSSSGAAYNEQFF. In DNA, the CDR3 is TGTGCCAGCAGCTCGTCCGGCGCGGCCTACAATGAGCAGTTCTTC.

V and J are TRBV6-5 and TRBJ1-1, with 10 nucleotides matching TRBD1. J gave up 5 bases and V 4 bases, and 10 bases lay outside the gene matches. Per germline, CDR1 MNHEY and CDR2 SVGAGI. CDR3 length equals 16 residues. The CDR3 loop is CASSSHRDRGYTEAFF. The CDR3 coding sequence is TGTGCCAGCAGTTCCCACCGGGACAGGGGATATACTGAAGCTTTCTTT.

The chain recombines TRBV6-5 with TRBJ2-5; D remains ambiguous. Germline values: CDR1 MNHEY, CDR2 SVGAGI. V was shortened by 7 bases and J by 2 bases, with 11 bases between the two germline ends. The CDR3 sequence is 13 residues long. This chain's CDR3 is CASNGLAQETQYF. CDR3 DNA sequence: TGTGCCAGCAACGGTTTGGCGCAAGAGACCCAGTACTTC.

Only a few counts were recorded for this clonotype. This sequence joins TRBV7-9 and TRBJ1-3; D unresolved. Germline CDR1 and CDR2: SEHNR and FQNEAQ (reference sequence). V lost 5 bases and J 8 bases, leaving 7 bases between the germline ends. The CDR3 length is 11 residues. CDR3 region: CASSPADTIYF. The CDR3 nucleotides are TGTGCCAGCAGCCCGGCGGACACCATATATTTT.

In its sample, this clonotype was seen many times. The CDR3 nucleotides are TGCGCCAGCAGCCAAGTCCGCGCTGACGATACGCAGTATTTT. It is translated as CASSQVRADDTQYF. The chain joins TRBV4-1 to TRBJ2-3; no clear D gene. V was clipped by 1 base and J by 6 bases, with 11 bases between them. This CDR3 has 14 residues. The germline CDR1 and CDR2 sequences are MGHRA and YSYEKL.

This CDR3 is CASGGTASTDTQYF. Written as DNA, the CDR3 is TGTGCCAGCGGGGGGACAGCATCCACAGATACGCAGTATTTT. The chain uses TRBV6-5 and TRBJ2-3; TRBD1 is a possible D gene (7 bases). The V end was cut by 8 bases, the J end by 2 bases, with 14 bases between. The V gene's germline CDR1 is MNHEY and CDR2 SVGAGI. The CDR3 length is 14 residues.

The table lists this clonotype with a few counts. The J gene is TRBJ2-7, the V gene TRBV27; 8 nucleotides match TRBD1. V was pared by 6 bases and J by 5 bases, with 9 bases of the junction left unmatched. The CDR3 spans 14 residues. CDR1 is MNHEY, CDR2 SMNVEV, per germline (reference sequence). CDR3 sequence: CASSRDRWADEQYF. Written as DNA, the CDR3 is TGTGCCAGCAGCCGGGACAGGTGGGCCGACGAGCAGTACTTC.

This rearrangement joins TRBV5-1 to TRBJ2-1; perhaps D is TRBD1 or TRBD2 (6 bases each). V was shortened by 0 bases and J by 4 bases, with 14 bases between the two germline ends. The germline CDR1 and CDR2 sequences are SGHRS and YFSETQ. The CDR3 has 16 amino acids. The DNA of the CDR3 is TGCGCCAGCAGCTTGGCCGCGAGGGGGGATTACAATGAGCAGTTCTTC. Translating it yields CASSLAARGDYNEQFF. Full variable domain (rest looked up from reference TRBV5-1 and TRBJ2-1): KAGVTQTPRYLIKTRGQQVTLSCSPISGHRSVSWYQQTPGQGLQFLFEYFSETQRNKGNFPGRFSGRQFSNSRSEMNVSTLELGDSALYLCASSLAARGDYNEQFFGPGTRLTVL.

This clonotype was detected many times. This chain links TRBV4-1 with TRBJ2-7, with D unresolved. CDR3 length: 16 residues. V lost 2 bases, J lost 1 base, and 15 bases lay in between. Germline loops: CDR1 MGHRA, CDR2 YSYEKL. CDR3 nucleotide sequence: TGCGCCAGCAGCCAAACTCTGGACGGACGATCCTACGAGCAGTACTTC. Translated: CASSQTLDGRSYEQYF.

This clonotype has a handful of counts. The gene calls are TRBV12-3 or TRBV12-4 and TRBJ2-1; 8 nucleotides agree with TRBD1. CDR3 length: 11 residues. The J segment lost 15 bases and the V segment lost 5 bases, leaving 6 bases of the junction unmatched. The CDR3 spells CASSLGQGGFF. CDR3 in DNA: TGTGCCAGCAGTCTCGGACAGGGTGGGTTCTTC.

This clonotype was picked up one time. A read error may account for a junction end that differs from germline. CDR3 region: CASSASGTLFRSHEQYF. In DNA, the CDR3 is TGTGCCAGCAGCGCATCCGGGACCCTGTTTCGCTCCCACGAGCAGTACTTC. The chain has TRBV7-8 and TRBJ2-7; D may be TRBD1 or TRBD2 (5 bases each). CDR3 length: 17 amino acids. In germline, CDR1 is SGHVS, CDR2 FQNEAQ.